The rows below give T cell receptor beta chains drawn from one sample of a study of T cell responses to AZD1222 COVID-19 vaccine. Data came from immunoSEQ multiplex PCR; TCRdb stores just in-frame clones and leaves some out. The sample has fewer than 200,000 clones, 85% to 95% seen once. The material was peripheral blood, obtained on day 0 of AZD1222 vaccination. The receptors shown here come from an adult in good health. Both conserved end residues are part of each CDR3. Fields, in order: V gene, D gene, J gene, clone size, CDR3 protein, CDR3 DNA. D genes are given only for firm matches. Size is omitted from some rows. Given values are once, few, many or a class for expanded clones.

>TRBV7-9|-|TRBJ1-1|-
CASTGVRPNTEAFF
TGTGCCAGCACCGGAGTTAGGCCGAATACTGAAGCTTTCTTT
>TRBV7-3|TRBD2|TRBJ2-1|-
CASSPRGGGYNEQFF
TGTGCCAGCAGCCCCAGGGGCGGGGGGTACAATGAGCAGTTCTTC
>TRBV7-9|-|TRBJ1-3|-
CASSSRDKGNTIYF
TGTGCCAGCAGCTCTCGGGACAAAGGAAACACCATATATTTT
>TRBV3-1/TRBV3-2|TRBD2|TRBJ2-5|-
CASSQDFGSSGGQETQYF
TGTGCCAGCAGCCAAGATTTTGGCTCTAGCGGGGGGCAAGAGACCCAGTACTTC
>TRBV5-1|-|TRBJ2-2|-
CASSLVGGTGELFF
TGCGCCAGCAGCTTGGTAGGGGGGACCGGGGAGCTGTTTTTT
>TRBV24-1|-|TRBJ1-2|few
CATSDSPTLYGYTF
TGTGCCACCAGTGATTCTCCGACACTCTATGGCTACACCTTC
>TRBV24-1|-|TRBJ1-5|once
CATSVRESNQPQHF
TGTGCCACCAGTGTGAGGGAAAGCAATCAGCCCCAGCATTTT
>TRBV7-2|-|TRBJ1-5|-
CASSPRGQPQHF
TGTGCCAGCAGCCCCAGGGGTCAGCCCCAGCATTTT
>TRBV4-2|TRBD1|TRBJ1-5|-
CASSQATGASPQHF
TGTGCCAGCAGCCAAGCAACAGGGGCGTCGCCCCAGCATTTT
>TRBV9|-|TRBJ1-3|-
CASSHSRGRQGNTIYF
TGTGCCAGCAGCCATTCCAGGGGACGTCAAGGAAACACCATATATTTT
>TRBV30|TRBD2|TRBJ2-7|-
CAWRIGTSSYEQYF
TGTGCCTGGAGGATTGGGACTAGCTCCTACGAGCAGTACTTC
>TRBV6-4|-|TRBJ1-2|-
CANPPGTAYNYGYTF
TGTGCCAACCCTCCTGGGACGGCATATAACTATGGCTACACCTTC
>TRBV9|TRBD2|TRBJ2-7|-
CASSVGGPGLVYEQYF
TGTGCCAGCAGCGTAGGGGGGCCGGGACTAGTGTACGAGCAGTACTTC
>TRBV19|-|TRBJ1-4|-
CASSIGTVNEKLFF
TGTGCCAGTAGTATAGGGACGGTCAATGAAAAACTGTTTTTT
>TRBV6-6|-|TRBJ1-2|-
CASSFDRFGYGYTF
TGTGCCAGCAGCTTCGACAGATTTGGGTATGGCTACACCTTC
>TRBV6-1|-|TRBJ2-1|-
CASSEPSDYNEQFF
TGTGCCAGCAGTGAACCCTCCGATTACAATGAGCAGTTCTTC
>TRBV10-1|TRBD1|TRBJ2-5|-
CASSPGQLETQYF
TGCGCCAGCAGCCCGGGACAGCTGGAGACCCAGTACTTC
>TRBV2|-|TRBJ1-5|-
CASRGDNQPQHF
TGTGCCAGCAGGGGGGACAATCAGCCCCAGCATTTT
>TRBV9|-|TRBJ2-1|-
CASSVGLLDEQFF
TGTGCCAGCAGCGTAGGGCTCCTTGATGAGCAGTTCTTC
>TRBV5-4|TRBD2|TRBJ2-1|-
CASSHSGGKYNEQFF
TGTGCCAGCAGCCATAGCGGGGGAAAGTACAATGAGCAGTTCTTC
>TRBV30|-|TRBJ1-4|-
CAWRARDRQEKLFF
TGTGCCTGGAGGGCCAGGGACCGGCAGGAAAAACTGTTTTTT